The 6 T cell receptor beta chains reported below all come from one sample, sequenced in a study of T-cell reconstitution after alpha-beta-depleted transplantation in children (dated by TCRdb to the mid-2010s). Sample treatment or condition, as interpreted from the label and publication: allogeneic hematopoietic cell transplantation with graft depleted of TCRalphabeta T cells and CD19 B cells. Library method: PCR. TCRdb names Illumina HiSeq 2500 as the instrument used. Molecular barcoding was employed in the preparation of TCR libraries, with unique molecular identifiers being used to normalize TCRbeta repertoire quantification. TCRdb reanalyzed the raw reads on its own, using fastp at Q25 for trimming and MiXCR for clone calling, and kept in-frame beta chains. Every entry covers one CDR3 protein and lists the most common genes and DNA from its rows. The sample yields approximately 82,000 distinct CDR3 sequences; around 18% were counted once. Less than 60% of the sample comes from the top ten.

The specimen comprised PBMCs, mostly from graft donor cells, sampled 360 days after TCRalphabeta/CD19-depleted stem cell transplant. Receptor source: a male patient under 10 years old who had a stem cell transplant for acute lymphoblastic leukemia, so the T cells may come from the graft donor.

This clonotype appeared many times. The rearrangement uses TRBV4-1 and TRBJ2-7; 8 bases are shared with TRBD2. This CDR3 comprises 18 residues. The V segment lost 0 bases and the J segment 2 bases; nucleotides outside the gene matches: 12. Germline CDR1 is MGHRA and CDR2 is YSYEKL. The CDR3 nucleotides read TGCGCCAGCAGCCAAGATCCCAAGGGGAGCGGGAGAACCTACGAGCAGTACTTC. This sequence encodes CASSQDPKGSGRTYEQYF.

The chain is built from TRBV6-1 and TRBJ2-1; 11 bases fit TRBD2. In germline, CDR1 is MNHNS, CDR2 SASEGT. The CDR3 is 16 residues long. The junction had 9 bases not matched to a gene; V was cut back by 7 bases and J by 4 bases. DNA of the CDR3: TGTGCCAGCACCTCCCCCGGACTAGCGGGTTACAATGAGCAGTTCTTC. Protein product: CASTSPGLAGYNEQFF.

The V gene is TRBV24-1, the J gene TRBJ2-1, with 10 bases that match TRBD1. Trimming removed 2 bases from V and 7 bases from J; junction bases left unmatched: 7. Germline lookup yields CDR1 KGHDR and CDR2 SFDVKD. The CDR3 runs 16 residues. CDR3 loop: CATSDYGTGVVNEQFF. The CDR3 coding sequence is TGTGCCACCAGTGATTACGGGACAGGGGTGGTTAATGAGCAGTTCTTC.

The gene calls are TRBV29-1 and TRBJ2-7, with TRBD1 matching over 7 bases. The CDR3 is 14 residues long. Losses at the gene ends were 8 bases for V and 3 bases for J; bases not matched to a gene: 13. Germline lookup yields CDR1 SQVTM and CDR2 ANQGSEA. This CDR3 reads CSSGPQGPNYEQYF. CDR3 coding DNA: TGCAGCTCCGGCCCACAGGGGCCCAACTACGAGCAGTACTTC.

The CDR3 loop reads CASSRTVEFYGYTF. The DNA for the CDR3 is TGTGCCAGCAGTAGGACAGTCGAATTCTATGGCTACACCTTC. The chain uses TRBV6-5 and TRBJ1-2; possible D gene TRBD1, 6 bases. The V and J ends lost 5 bases and 4 bases respectively, with 14 bases between them. Looked up from germline, CDR1 is MNHEY and CDR2 is SVGAGI. The CDR3 consists of 14 residues.

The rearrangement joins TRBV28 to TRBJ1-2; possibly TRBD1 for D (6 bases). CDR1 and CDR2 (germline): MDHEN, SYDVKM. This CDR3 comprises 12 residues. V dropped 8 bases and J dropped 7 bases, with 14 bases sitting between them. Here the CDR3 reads CASRGGVVGYTF. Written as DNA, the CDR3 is TGTGCCAGCCGAGGGGGTGTAGTTGGCTACACCTTC.